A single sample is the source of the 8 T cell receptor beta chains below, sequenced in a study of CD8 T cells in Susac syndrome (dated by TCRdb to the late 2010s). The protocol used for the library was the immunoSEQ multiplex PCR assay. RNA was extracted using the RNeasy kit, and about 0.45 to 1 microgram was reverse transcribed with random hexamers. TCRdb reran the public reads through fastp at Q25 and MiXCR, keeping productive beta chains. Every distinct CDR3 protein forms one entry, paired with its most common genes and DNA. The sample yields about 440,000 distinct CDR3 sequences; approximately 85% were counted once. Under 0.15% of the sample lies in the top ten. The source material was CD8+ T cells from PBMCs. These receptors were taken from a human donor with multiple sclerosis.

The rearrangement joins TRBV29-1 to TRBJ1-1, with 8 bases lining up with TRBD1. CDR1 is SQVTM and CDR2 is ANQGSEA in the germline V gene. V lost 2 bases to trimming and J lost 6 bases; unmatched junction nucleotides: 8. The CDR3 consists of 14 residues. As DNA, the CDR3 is TGCAGCGTTGAATTGCAGGACAGGGAGGCTGAAGCTTTCTTT. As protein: CSVELQDREAEAFF.

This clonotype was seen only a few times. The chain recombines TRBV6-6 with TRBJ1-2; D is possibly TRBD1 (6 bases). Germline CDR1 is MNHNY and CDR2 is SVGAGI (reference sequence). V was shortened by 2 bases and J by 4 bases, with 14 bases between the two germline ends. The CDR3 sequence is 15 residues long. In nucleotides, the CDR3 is TGTGCCAGCAGTTACCTATCAGGGGTGGCCTATGGCTACACCTTC. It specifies CASSYLSGVAYGYTF.

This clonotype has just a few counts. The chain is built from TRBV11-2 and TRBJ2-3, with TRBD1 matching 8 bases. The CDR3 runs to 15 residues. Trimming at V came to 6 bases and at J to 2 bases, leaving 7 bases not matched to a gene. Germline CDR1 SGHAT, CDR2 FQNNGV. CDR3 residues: CASRGQAPITDTQYF. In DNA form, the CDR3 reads TGTGCCAGCAGGGGACAGGCGCCCATCACAGATACGCAGTATTTT.

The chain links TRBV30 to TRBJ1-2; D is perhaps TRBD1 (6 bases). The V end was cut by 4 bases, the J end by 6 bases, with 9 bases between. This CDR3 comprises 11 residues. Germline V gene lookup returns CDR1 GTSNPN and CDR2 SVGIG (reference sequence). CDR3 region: CAWIKGDGYTF. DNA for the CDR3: TGTGCCTGGATCAAGGGGGATGGCTACACCTTC.

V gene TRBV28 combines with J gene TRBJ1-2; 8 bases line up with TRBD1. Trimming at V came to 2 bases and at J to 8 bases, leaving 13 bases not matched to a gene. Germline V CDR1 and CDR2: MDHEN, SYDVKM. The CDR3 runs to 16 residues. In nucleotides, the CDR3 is TGTGCCAGCAGTTTACCAGGGGGCGATAATTCCCTCGGCTACACCTTC. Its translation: CASSLPGGDNSLGYTF.

CDR3 region: CASSQVGQGAFGELFF. The CDR3 nucleotides read TGTGCCAGCAGCCAAGTTGGACAGGGGGCCTTCGGGGAGCTGTTTTTT. The chain recombines TRBV3-1 with TRBJ2-2; TRBD1 aligns across 11 bases. The V gene end was trimmed by 1 base and the J gene end by 7 bases; junction bases not matched to a gene: 5. The germline gives CDR1 LGHDT, CDR2 YNNKEL (reference sequence). CDR3 length: 16 amino acids.

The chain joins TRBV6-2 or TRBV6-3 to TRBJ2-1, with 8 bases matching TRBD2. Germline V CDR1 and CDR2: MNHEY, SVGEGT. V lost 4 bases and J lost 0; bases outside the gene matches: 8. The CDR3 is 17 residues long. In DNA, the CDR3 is TGTGCCAGCAGTTCCCTGCGGGGGGCAAGCTCCTACAATGAGCAGTTCTTC. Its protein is CASSSLRGASSYNEQFF.

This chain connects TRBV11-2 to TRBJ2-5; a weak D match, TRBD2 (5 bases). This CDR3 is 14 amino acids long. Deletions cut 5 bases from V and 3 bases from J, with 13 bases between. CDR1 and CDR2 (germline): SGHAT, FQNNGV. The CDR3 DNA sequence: TGTGCCAGCAGCCACCCCGGGAAGGAAGAGACCCAGTACTTC. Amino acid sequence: CASSHPGKEETQYF.